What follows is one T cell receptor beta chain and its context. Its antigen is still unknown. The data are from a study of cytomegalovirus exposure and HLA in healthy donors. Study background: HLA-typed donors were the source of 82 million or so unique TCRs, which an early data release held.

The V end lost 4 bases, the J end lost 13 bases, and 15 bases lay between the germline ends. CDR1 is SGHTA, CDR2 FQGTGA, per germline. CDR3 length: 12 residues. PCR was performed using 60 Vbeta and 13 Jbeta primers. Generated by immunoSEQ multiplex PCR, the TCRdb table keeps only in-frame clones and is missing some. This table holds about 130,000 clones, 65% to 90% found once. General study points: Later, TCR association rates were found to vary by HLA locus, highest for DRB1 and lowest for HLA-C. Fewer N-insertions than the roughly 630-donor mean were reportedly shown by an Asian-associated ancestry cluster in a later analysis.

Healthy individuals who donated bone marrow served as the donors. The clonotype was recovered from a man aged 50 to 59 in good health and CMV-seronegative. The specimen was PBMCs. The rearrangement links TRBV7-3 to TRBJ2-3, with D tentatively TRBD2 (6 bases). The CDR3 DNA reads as TGTGCCAGCAGCTCTTACCAGAGGGAGGAGTATTTT. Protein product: CASSSYQREEYF.